This TCR beta chain was retrieved from a study of cytomegalovirus exposure and HLA in healthy donors. On the study more broadly: A prior analysis found roughly 100 million unique TCR beta sequences from around 200 million T cells. The study's findings and limits: Researchers reported from a later analysis that most CMV-associated TCR beta chains appeared HLA-restricted. As a later analysis showed, a missense DCLRE1C variant was linked to trimming of TCR beta V- and J-genes. In a later analysis, parvovirus B19, influenza, CMV and Epstein-Barr virus appeared linked to several top co-occurrence clusters.

PCR employed 60 Vbeta and 13 Jbeta primers. The method was immunoSEQ multiplex PCR; TCRdb's version includes in-frame clones alone and lacks a portion of them. The table has more than 90,000 clones, around three quarters seen once. This CDR3 comprises 18 residues. V lost 1 base, J lost 2 bases, and 20 bases lay in between. The V gene's germline CDR1 is SGHVS and CDR2 FNYEAQ. With regard to this clone: Antigen unknown.

The V and J genes are TRBV7-6 and TRBJ2-5, with D possibly being TRBD2 (6 bases). The sequenced sample consisted of PBMCs. The clonotype originates from a man in his forties or fifties in good health and CMV-seronegative. CDR3 loop: CASSLEAPGLTLQETQYF. The CDR3 DNA reads TGTGCCAGCAGCTTAGAGGCTCCCGGACTAACCCTTCAAGAGACCCAGTACTTC.